This T cell receptor beta chain was sequenced in a study of vaccination effects on CD4 cells after COVID-19. Following a roughly eleven-day culture, CD4+ T cells were purified. Participants were given two doses of BNT162b2 or mRNA-1273 vaccine. Profiling relied on immunoSEQ multiplex PCR, and the TCRdb table lists in-frame clones only, not all of them. The data show tens of thousands of clones, with over 70% seen just once and about 16% held by the top ten. A word on this clone: Antigen specificity is unknown.

V lost 5 bases and J lost 5, with 12 bases in between. CDR1 is SGHNT and CDR2 is YENEEA in the germline V gene. The CDR3 is 13 residues long. The sequencing used CD4+ T cells from PBMCs cultured without peptide, collected after COVID-19 vaccination. This sequence joins TRBV11-3 and TRBJ2-5, with D uncertain. This TCR was recovered from a human donor who received a COVID-19 vaccine. CDR3 amino acids: CASSPRVGETQYF. CDR3 nucleotides: TGTGCCAGCAGCCCCCGGGTGGGTGAGACCCAGTACTTC. Full variable domain (missing parts from reference TRBV11-3 and TRBJ2-5): EAGVVQSPRYKIIEKKQPVAFWCNPISGHNTLYWYLQNLGQGPELLIRYENEEAVDDSQLPKDRFSAERLKGVDSTLKIQPAELGDSAVYLCASSPRVGETQYFGPGTRLLVL.